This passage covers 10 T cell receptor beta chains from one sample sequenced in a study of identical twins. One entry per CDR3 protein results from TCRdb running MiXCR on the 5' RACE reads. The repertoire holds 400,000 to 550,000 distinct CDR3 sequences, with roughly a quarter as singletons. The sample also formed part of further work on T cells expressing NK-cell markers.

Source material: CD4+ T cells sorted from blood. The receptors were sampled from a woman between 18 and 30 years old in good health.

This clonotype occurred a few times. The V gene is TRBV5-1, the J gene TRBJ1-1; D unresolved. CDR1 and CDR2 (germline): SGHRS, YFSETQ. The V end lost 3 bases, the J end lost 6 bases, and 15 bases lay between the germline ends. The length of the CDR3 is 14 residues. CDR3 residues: CASSSFPPLAEAFF. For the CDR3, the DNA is TGCGCCAGCAGCTCGTTCCCGCCCTTGGCTGAAGCTTTCTTT.

CDR3 protein: CASSHYQSRELFF. Written as DNA, the CDR3 is TGTGCCAGCAGCCACTATCAGTCCCGGGAGCTGTTTTTT. This chain uses TRBV3-1 with TRBJ2-2; unclear D gene. Germline CDR1 LGHDT, CDR2 YNNKEL (reference sequence). This CDR3 is built from 13 residues. V was trimmed by 3 bases and J by 9 bases, leaving 11 bases between them.

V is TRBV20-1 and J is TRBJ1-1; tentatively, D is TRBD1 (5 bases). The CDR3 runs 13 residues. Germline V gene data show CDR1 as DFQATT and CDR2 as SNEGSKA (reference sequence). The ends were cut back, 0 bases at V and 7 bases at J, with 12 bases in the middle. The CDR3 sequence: CSARDQGQGEAFF. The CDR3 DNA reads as TGCAGTGCTAGAGATCAAGGGCAGGGTGAAGCTTTCTTT.

Here the CDR3 reads CSAFPRLGYYEQYF. Here the CDR3 DNA reads TGCAGCGCATTCCCACGTCTGGGGTACTACGAGCAGTACTTC. The chain carries TRBV20-1 and TRBJ2-7; unclear D gene. Looked up from germline, CDR1 is DFQATT and CDR2 is SNEGSKA (reference sequence). CDR3 length: 14 residues.

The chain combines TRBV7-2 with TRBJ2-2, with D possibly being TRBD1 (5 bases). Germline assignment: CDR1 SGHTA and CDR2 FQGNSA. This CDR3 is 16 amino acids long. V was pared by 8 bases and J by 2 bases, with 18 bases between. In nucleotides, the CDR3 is TGTGCCAGCCCTTATCCCCGGACACTTAACACCGGGGAGCTGTTTTTT. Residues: CASPYPRTLNTGELFF.

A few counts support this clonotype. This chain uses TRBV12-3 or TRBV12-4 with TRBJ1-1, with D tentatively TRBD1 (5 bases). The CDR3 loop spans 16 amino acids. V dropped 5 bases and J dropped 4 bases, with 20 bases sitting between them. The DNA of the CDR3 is TGTGCCAGCAGTCCTACGCGGGGGGTTTCAGGCACTGAAGCTTTCTTT. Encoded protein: CASSPTRGVSGTEAFF.

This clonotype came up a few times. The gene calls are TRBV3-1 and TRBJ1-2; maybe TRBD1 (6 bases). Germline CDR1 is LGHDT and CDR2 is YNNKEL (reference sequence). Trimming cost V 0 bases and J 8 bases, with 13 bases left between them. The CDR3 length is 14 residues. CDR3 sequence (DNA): TGTGCCAGCAGCCAAGACCGGGGGCGGCGGGGCTACACCTTC. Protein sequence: CASSQDRGRRGYTF.

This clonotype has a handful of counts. This CDR3 reads CSGLSGRDGDTQYF. The CDR3 bases are TGCAGCGGCCTATCCGGGAGGGATGGAGATACGCAGTATTTT. The chain links TRBV29-1 to TRBJ2-3; 8 bases match TRBD2. The germline CDR1 and CDR2 sequences are SQVTM and ANQGSEA. V lost 7 bases, J lost 5 bases, and 11 bases stayed unmatched. The CDR3 has 14 residues.

The CDR3 sequence is CATSSDKGAGGELFF. In nucleotides, the CDR3 is TGTGCCACCAGCAGCGACAAGGGGGCTGGCGGGGAGCTGTTTTTT. This chain connects TRBV15 to TRBJ2-2, with 7 bases identical to TRBD1. V shed 3 bases, J shed 7 bases, and the junction held 8 bases outside the gene matches. The V gene's germline CDR1 is LNHNV and CDR2 YYDKDF (reference sequence). This CDR3 region has 15 residues.

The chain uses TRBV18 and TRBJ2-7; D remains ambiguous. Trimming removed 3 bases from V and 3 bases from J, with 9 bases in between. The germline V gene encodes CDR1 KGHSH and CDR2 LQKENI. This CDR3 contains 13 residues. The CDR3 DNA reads TGTGCCAGCTCACCCCGGGTGAACTACGAGCAGTACTTC. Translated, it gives CASSPRVNYEQYF. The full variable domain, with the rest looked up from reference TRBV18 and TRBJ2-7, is NAGVMQNPRHLVRRRGQEARLRCSPMKGHSHVYWYRQLPEEGLKFMVYLQKENIIDESGMPKERFSAEFPKEGPSILRIQQVVRGDSAAYFCASSPRVNYEQYFGPGTRLTVT.